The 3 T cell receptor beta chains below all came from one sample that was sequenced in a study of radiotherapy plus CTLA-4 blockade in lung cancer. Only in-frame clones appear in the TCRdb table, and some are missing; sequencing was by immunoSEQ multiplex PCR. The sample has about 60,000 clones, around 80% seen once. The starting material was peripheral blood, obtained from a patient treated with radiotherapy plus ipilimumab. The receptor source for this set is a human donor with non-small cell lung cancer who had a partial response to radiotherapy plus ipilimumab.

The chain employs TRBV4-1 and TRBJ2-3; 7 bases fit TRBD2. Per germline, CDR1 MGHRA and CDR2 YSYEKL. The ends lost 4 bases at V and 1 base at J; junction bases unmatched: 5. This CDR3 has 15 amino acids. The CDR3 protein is CASSPLAGGTDTQYF. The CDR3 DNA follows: TGCGCCAGCAGCCCCTTGGCGGGGGGCACAGATACGCAGTATTTT.

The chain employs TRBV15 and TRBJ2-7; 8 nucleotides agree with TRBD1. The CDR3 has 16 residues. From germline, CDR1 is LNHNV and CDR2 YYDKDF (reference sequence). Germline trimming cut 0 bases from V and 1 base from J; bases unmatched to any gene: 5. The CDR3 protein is CATSRDGQGRSYEQYF. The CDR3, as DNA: TGTGCCACCAGCAGAGATGGACAGGGAAGATCCTACGAGCAGTACTTC. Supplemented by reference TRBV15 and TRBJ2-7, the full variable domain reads DAMVIQNPRYQVTQFGKPVTLSCSQTLNHNVMYWYQQKSSQAPKLLFHYYDKDFNNEADTPDNFQSRRPNTSFCFLDIRSPGLGDTAMYLCATSRDGQGRSYEQYFGPGTRLTVT.

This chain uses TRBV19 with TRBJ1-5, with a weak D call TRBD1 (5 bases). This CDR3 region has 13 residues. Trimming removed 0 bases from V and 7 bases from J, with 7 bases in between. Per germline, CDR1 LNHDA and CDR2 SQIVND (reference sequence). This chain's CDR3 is CASSIDRVQPQHF. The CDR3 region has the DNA TGTGCCAGTAGTATAGACAGGGTACAGCCCCAGCATTTT.